The 10 T cell receptor beta chains below come from one sample, sequenced in a study of blood T cell repertoires in COVID-19. Libraries were prepared by immunoSEQ multiplex PCR; TCRdb keeps only in-frame clonotypes and omits some of them. The data show about 140,000 clones, with about 81% seen just once and less than 4.5% held by the top ten. Material for sequencing was peripheral blood. These TCRs come from an elderly woman with acute or convalescent COVID-19.

CDR3 bases: TGTGCCAGTAGTATAGACCTCACAGATACGCAGTATTTT. It is translated as CASSIDLTDTQYF. V usage is TRBV19 and J usage is TRBJ2-3; no clear D gene. CDR3 length: 13 residues. V lost 0 bases to trimming and J lost 2 bases, with 3 bases between them. CDR1 and CDR2 from the germline V gene are LNHDA and SQIVND (reference sequence).

The chain joins TRBV29-1 to TRBJ2-7; possible D gene TRBD1, 5 bases. The CDR3 has 15 amino acids. The V gene's germline CDR1 is SQVTM and CDR2 ANQGSEA. V dropped 0 bases and J dropped 2 bases, with 14 bases sitting between them. CDR3 sequence: CSVEDPAGRPYEQYF. The CDR3 DNA sequence: TGCAGCGTTGAAGATCCGGCAGGGCGGCCCTACGAGCAGTACTTC.

V gene TRBV2 combines with J gene TRBJ1-2, with 9 bases matching TRBD1. V lost 6 bases and J lost 7; bases outside the gene matches: 6. Germline CDR1 and CDR2: SNHLY and FYNNEI. CDR3 length equals 13 residues. DNA of the CDR3: TGTGCCAGCAGCGATGGACAGGGGCCTGGCTACACCTTC. Residues: CASSDGQGPGYTF.

This chain joins TRBV2 and TRBJ2-5; D is unresolved. The V gene lost 6 bases and the J gene lost 2 bases, with 7 bases spanning the gap. Per germline, CDR1 SNHLY and CDR2 FYNNEI. The CDR3 runs 12 residues. CDR3 sequence reads: CASRSQQETQYF. The CDR3 DNA follows: TGTGCCAGCAGGTCTCAGCAAGAGACCCAGTACTTC. The whole variable domain, remainder taken from reference TRBV2 and TRBJ2-5, is EPEVTQTPSHQVTQMGQEVILRCVPISNHLYFYWYRQILGQKVEFLVSFYNNEISEKSEIFDDQFSVERPDGSNFTLKIRSTKLEDSAMYFCASRSQQETQYFGPGTRLLVL.

This clone turned up a few times. This rearrangement joins TRBV11-2 to TRBJ1-6; 11 bases agree with TRBD1. In germline, CDR1 is SGHAT, CDR2 FQNNGV. The CDR3 is made up of 18 amino acids. J gave up 7 bases and V 5 bases, and 13 bases lay outside the gene matches. As DNA, the CDR3 is TGTGCCAGCAGCCAACTTTCAGGGACAGGGGGTCGGAATTCACCCCTCCACTTT. Translating gives CASSQLSGTGGRNSPLHF. Full variable domain (outside the CDR3, taken from reference TRBV11-2 and TRBJ1-6): EAGVAQSPRYKIIEKRQSVAFWCNPISGHATLYWYQQILGQGPKLLIQFQNNGVVDDSQLPKDRFSAERLKGVDSTLKIQPAKLEDSAVYLCASSQLSGTGGRNSPLHFGNGTRLTVT.

The rearrangement links TRBV6-1 to TRBJ1-5; D not resolved. Trimming left V 5 bases short and J 6 bases short, with 17 bases between. The length of the CDR3 is 15 residues. CDR1 and CDR2 (germline): MNHNS, SASEGT. CDR3: CASSFGEIVGQPQHF. CDR3 nucleotides: TGTGCCAGCAGTTTCGGAGAAATTGTCGGTCAGCCCCAGCATTTT.

This clone was recorded a few times. V is TRBV9 and J is TRBJ1-1; D gene ambiguous. The CDR3 is made up of 14 amino acids. Per germline, CDR1 SGDLS and CDR2 YYNGEE. The V end was cut by 0 bases, the J end by 4 bases, with 10 bases between. This CDR3 reads CASSVVSGGTEAFF. CDR3 in DNA: TGTGCCAGCAGCGTAGTTTCAGGAGGCACTGAAGCTTTCTTT.

A few counts support this clone. The chain recombines TRBV7-8 with TRBJ1-1, with D possibly TRBD1 on 6 matching bases. The CDR3 has 16 residues. V was pared by 5 bases and J by 5 bases, with 21 bases between. Per germline, CDR1 SGHVS and CDR2 FQNEAQ. The CDR3 region is CASSRLHNREGTEAFF. The CDR3 coding sequence is TGTGCCAGCAGCCGACTCCATAACAGGGAAGGGACTGAAGCTTTCTTT.

The chain joins TRBV28 to TRBJ2-5; TRBD2 aligns across 10 bases. The CDR3 length is 17 residues. The germline V gene encodes CDR1 MDHEN and CDR2 SYDVKM. Germline trimming cut 3 bases from V and 5 bases from J; bases unmatched to any gene: 12. CDR3 in DNA: TGTGCCAGCAGTTTGGGAGGAGCGGGAGGGTTCGGGGAGACCCAGTACTTC. It specifies CASSLGGAGGFGETQYF. Looking up the rest from reference TRBV28 and TRBJ2-5 gives the full variable domain: DVKVTQSSRYLVKRTGEKVFLECVQDMDHENMFWYRQDPGLGLRLIYFSYDVKMKEKGDIPEGYSVSREKKERFSLILESASTNQTSMYLCASSLGGAGGFGETQYFGPGTRLLVL.

V gene TRBV7-9 combines with J gene TRBJ1-5; TRBD1 matches at 8 bases. This CDR3 has 14 residues. V trimming: 2 bases; J trimming: 5 bases; junction bases outside the gene matches: 2. Germline V gene lookup returns CDR1 SEHNR and CDR2 FQNEAQ (reference sequence). CDR3 DNA sequence: TGTGCCAGCAGCTTAACGACAGGGGATCAGCCCCAGCATTTT. It codes for CASSLTTGDQPQHF.